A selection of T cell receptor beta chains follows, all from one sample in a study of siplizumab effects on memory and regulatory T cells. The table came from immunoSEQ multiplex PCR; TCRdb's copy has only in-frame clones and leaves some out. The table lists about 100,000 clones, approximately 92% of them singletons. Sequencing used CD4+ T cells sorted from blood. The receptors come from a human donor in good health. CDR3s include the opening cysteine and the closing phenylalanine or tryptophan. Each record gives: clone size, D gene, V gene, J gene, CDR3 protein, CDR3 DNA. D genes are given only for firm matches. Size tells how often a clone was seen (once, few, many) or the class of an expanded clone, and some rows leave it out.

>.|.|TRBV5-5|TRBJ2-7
CASSFEVWGLSYEQYF
TGTGCCAGCAGCTTCGAGGTTTGGGGACTCTCCTACGAGCAGTACTTC
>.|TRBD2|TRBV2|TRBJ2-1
CASSAASGGYNEQFF
TGTGCCAGCAGTGCGGCTAGCGGGGGGTACAATGAGCAGTTCTTC
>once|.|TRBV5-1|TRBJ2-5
CASSYIGSSQETQYF
TGCGCCAGCAGCTATATCGGATCGTCCCAAGAGACCCAGTACTTC
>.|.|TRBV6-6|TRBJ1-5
CASSQGNSNQPQHF
TGTGCCAGCAGTCAGGGTAATAGCAATCAGCCCCAGCATTTT
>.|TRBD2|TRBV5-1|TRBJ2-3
CASSSGTSPDTQYF
TGCGCCAGCAGCTCCGGGACTAGCCCAGATACGCAGTATTTT
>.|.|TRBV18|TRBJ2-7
CASSPPAGEQYF
TGTGCCAGCTCACCCCCTGCGGGGGAGCAGTACTTC
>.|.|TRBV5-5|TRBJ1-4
CASSLEPGEAKLFF
TGTGCCAGCAGCTTGGAGCCCGGAGAGGCAAAACTGTTTTTT
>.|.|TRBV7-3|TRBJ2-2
CASSLRALANTGELFF
TGTGCCAGCAGCTTAAGAGCACTCGCGAACACCGGGGAGCTGTTTTTT
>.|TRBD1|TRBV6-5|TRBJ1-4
CASGTGGEKLFF
TGTGCCAGCGGGACAGGAGGGGAAAAACTGTTTTTT
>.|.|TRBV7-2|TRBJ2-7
CASSLVASYEQYF
TGTGCCAGCAGCTTAGTCGCCAGCTACGAGCAGTACTTC
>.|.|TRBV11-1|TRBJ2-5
CASSSGGLPETQYF
TGTGCCAGCAGCTCAGGAGGGTTGCCGGAGACCCAGTACTTC
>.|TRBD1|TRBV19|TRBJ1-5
CASSFGDREQPQHF
TGTGCCAGTAGTTTCGGGGACAGGGAACAGCCCCAGCATTTT
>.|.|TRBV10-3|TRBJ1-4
CAISEGSGGGSNEKLFF
TGTGCCATCAGTGAGGGGTCAGGAGGGGGATCTAATGAAAAACTGTTTTTT
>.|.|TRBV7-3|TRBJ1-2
CASSLQGSGSPNYGYTF
TGTGCCAGCAGCTTACAGGGCAGCGGTTCACCTAACTATGGCTACACCTTC
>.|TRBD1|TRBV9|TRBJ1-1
CASSDTGGARTEAFF
TGTGCCAGCAGCGATACAGGGGGCGCGCGAACTGAAGCTTTCTTT
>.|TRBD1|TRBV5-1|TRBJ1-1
CASSLPGQGALTSDTEAFF
TGCGCCAGCAGCCTACCGGGACAGGGGGCTTTGACGAGCGACACTGAAGCTTTCTTT
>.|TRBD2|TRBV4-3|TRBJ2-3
CASSRLAGNTDTQYF
TGCGCCAGCAGCCGTCTAGCGGGGAACACAGATACGCAGTATTTT
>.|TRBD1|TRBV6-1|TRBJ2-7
CASRTGGYEQYF
TGTGCCAGCAGAACAGGGGGCTACGAGCAGTACTTC
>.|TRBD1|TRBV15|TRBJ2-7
CATSRDATGTGDEQYF
TGTGCCACCAGCAGAGATGCGACCGGGACAGGGGACGAGCAGTACTTC
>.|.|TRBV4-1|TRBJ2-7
CASSQGQVSYEQYF
TGCGCCAGCAGCCAAGGACAGGTCTCCTACGAGCAGTACTTC
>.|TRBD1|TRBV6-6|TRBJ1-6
CASRRTGYNSPLHF
TGTGCCAGCAGGAGGACAGGCTATAATTCACCCCTCCACTTT
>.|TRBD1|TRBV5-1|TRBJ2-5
CASSFHRGPQETQYF
TGCGCCAGCAGCTTTCACAGGGGACCCCAAGAGACCCAGTACTTC
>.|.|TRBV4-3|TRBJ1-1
CASSRERTSEAFF
TGCGCCAGCAGCCGAGAAAGAACTTCTGAAGCTTTCTTT
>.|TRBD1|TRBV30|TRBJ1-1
CAWSGQGVTEAFF
TGTGCCTGGAGTGGACAGGGGGTCACTGAAGCTTTCTTT
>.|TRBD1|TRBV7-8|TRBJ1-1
CASRSGTGVFRAFF
TGTGCCAGCAGGTCCGGGACAGGGGTCTTCCGGGCTTTCTTT
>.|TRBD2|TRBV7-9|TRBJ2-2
CASSTSSGGQTGELFF
TGTGCCAGCAGCACCTCTAGCGGGGGGCAGACCGGGGAGCTGTTTTTT
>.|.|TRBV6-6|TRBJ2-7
CASRPRQASYEQYF
TGTGCCAGCAGACCCCGACAGGCTTCCTACGAGCAGTACTTC
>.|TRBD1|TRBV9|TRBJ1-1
CASSAPPGGGNTEAFF
TGTGCCAGCAGCGCCCCCCCAGGGGGGGGTAACACTGAAGCTTTCTTT
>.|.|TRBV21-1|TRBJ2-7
CASRTTTASYEQYF
TGTGCCAGCAGGACAACTACAGCCTCCTACGAGCAGTACTTC
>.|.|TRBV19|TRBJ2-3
CASSPSTDTQYF
TGTGCCAGTAGCCCAAGCACAGATACGCAGTATTTT
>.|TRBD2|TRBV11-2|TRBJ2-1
CASSLIAGGNYNEQFF
TGTGCCAGCAGCTTGATAGCGGGGGGTAATTACAATGAGCAGTTCTTC
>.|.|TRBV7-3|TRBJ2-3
CASSLGGFTDTQYF
TGTGCCAGCAGCTTAGGGGGTTTCACAGATACGCAGTATTTT
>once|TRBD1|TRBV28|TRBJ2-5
CASSSPRRFGTESEQETQYF
TGTGCCAGCAGTTCCCCGCGGAGATTTGGGACAGAAAGTGAGCAAGAGACCCAGTACTTC
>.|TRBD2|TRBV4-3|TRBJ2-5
CASSQDSSGAETQYF
TGCGCCAGCAGCCAAGACTCTAGCGGGGCCGAGACCCAGTACTTC
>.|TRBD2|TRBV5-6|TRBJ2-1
CASSSRVAGAYNEQFF
TGTGCCAGCAGCTCGAGGGTGGCGGGGGCCTACAATGAGCAGTTCTTC
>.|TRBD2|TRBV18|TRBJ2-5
CASSQRLAGQQETQYF
TGTGCCAGCTCCCAGAGACTAGCGGGGCAACAAGAGACCCAGTACTTC
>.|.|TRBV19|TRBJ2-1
CASSMWLGRIEQFF
TGTGCCAGTAGTATGTGGCTGGGGAGAATTGAGCAGTTCTTC
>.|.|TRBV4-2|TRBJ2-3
CASSQGVSGGEDTQYF
TGTGCCAGCAGCCAAGGGGTCTCCGGGGGAGAAGATACGCAGTATTTT
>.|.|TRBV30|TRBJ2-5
CAWRGQIQETQYF
TGTGCCTGGAGAGGACAGATCCAAGAGACCCAGTACTTC
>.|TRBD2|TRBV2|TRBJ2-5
CASQLAGGQETQYF
TGTGCCAGCCAACTAGCGGGGGGGCAAGAGACCCAGTACTTC
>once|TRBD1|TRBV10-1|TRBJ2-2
CASSDPRTGPGELFF
TGCGCCAGCAGTGACCCCCGGACAGGGCCCGGGGAGCTGTTTTTT
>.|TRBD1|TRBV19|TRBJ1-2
CASKDQGAANYGYTF
TGTGCCAGTAAAGACCAGGGGGCTGCGAACTATGGCTACACCTTC
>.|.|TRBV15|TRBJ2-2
CATSRVVGELFF
TGTGCCACCAGCAGAGTTGTCGGGGAGCTGTTTTTT
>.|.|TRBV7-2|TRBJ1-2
CASSLDSGGGAYGYTF
TGTGCCAGCAGCTTAGACTCCGGGGGGGGAGCTTATGGCTACACCTTC
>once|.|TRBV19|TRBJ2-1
CASSEGSSYNEQFF
TGTGCCAGTAGTGAGGGAAGCTCCTACAATGAGCAGTTCTTC
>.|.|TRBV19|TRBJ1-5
CASSMGQGNQPQHF
TGTGCCAGTAGTATGGGTCAGGGGAATCAGCCCCAGCATTTT
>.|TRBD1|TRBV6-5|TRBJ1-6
CASRETGTVNSPLHF
TGTGCCAGCAGGGAGACAGGGACCGTTAATTCACCCCTCCACTTT
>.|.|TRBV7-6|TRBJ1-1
CASSPSGPHTEAFF
TGTGCCAGCAGTCCTTCGGGGCCTCACACTGAAGCTTTCTTT
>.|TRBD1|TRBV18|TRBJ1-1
CASSPTGSTEAFF
TGTGCCAGCTCGCCGACAGGGTCCACTGAAGCTTTCTTT
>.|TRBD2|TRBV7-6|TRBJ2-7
CASSLALTSGGAGNEQYF
TGTGCCAGCAGCTTAGCCCTCACTAGCGGGGGGGCCGGAAACGAGCAGTACTTC
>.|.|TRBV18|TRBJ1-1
CASSPLPGYSEAFF
TGTGCCAGCTCGCCCCTGCCAGGGTACTCTGAAGCTTTCTTT
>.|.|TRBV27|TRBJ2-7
CASSQTTSSYEQYF
TGTGCCAGCAGCCAAACCACGAGCTCCTACGAGCAGTACTTC
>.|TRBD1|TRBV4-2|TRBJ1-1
CASSQVTGGVEAFF
TGTGCCAGCAGCCAAGTTACAGGGGGCGTTGAAGCTTTCTTT
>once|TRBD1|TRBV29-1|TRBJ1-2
CSVDQDRGGYGYTF
TGCAGCGTTGATCAGGACAGGGGGGGCTATGGCTACACCTTC
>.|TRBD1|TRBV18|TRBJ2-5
CASSTGGWETQYF
TGTGCCAGCTCAACAGGGGGCTGGGAGACCCAGTACTTC
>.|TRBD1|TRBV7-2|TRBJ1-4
CASSSGDRGRLFF
TGTGCCAGCAGCTCAGGGGACAGGGGGAGGCTGTTTTTT
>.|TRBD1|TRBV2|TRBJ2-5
CASSHRDRGLQETQYF
TGTGCCAGCAGCCACCGAGACAGGGGACTTCAAGAGACCCAGTACTTC
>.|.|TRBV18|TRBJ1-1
CASSPLAGNTEAFF
TGTGCCAGCTCACCACTAGCAGGGAACACTGAAGCTTTCTTT
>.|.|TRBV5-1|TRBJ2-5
CASSGGGAGETQYF
TGCGCCAGCAGCGGAGGGGGCGCCGGAGAGACCCAGTACTTC
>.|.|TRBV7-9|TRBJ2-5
CASVAGGRETQYF
TGTGCCAGCGTGGCCGGGGGTCGAGAGACCCAGTACTTC